This T cell receptor beta chain was documented in a study of CD8 T cells in ankylosing spondylitis. The sample holds many counts of this clonotype. Its antigen remains unknown. This CDR3 contains 15 residues. Germline CDR1 LGHNT, CDR2 FRNRAP. V dropped 1 base and J dropped 0; count of bases not matched to a gene: 1. Study-level results: What seemed typical of ankylosing spondylitis blood was a TCR beta motif built from several highly homologous variants. Researchers reportedly found disease-linked clones significantly enriched in matched ankylosing spondylitis synovial fluid. Peripheral blood samples showed relatively rare disease-linked clones, and these clones were CD8+. Both synovial fluid and blood in reactive arthritis had previously been reported to carry some motif variants.

A quantitative 5'-RACE method, one with molecular barcodes, was used to make TCR beta libraries. TCRdb re-called the 5' RACE reads through MiXCR, storing one row per CDR3 protein. The sample has around 100,000 distinct CDR3 sequences; around 8.3% are singletons. The clonotype originates from a male donor with ankylosing spondylitis. The chain couples TRBV12-5 to TRBJ1-1, with TRBD1 identical over 8 bases. Sample: blood, either unsorted or a sorted T cell fraction (not recorded which). The CDR3 nucleotides are TGTGCTAGTGGTTTGGACAGGGGGGTGAACACTGAAGCTTTCTTT. Translated, it gives CASGLDRGVNTEAFF.